Presented here are 26 T cell receptor beta chains from one specimen sequenced in a study of cytomegalovirus exposure and HLA in healthy donors. The PCR had 60 Vbeta and 13 Jbeta primers. Clones were read by immunoSEQ multiplex PCR, and TCRdb kept only the in-frame ones, dropping some. The repertoire has over 65,000 clones, approximately 79% of them found once; the top ten carry around 15%. The sample consisted of PBMCs. The source of these receptors is a human donor in good health.

The table lists this clone with a few counts. The V gene is TRBV9, the J gene TRBJ1-2, with D hard to call. CDR1 SGDLS and CDR2 YYNGEE come from the germline V gene. V lost 4 bases and J 3 bases, leaving 10 bases between the germline ends. The CDR3 contains 13 residues. CDR3 loop: CASSPRGDYGYTF. CDR3 in DNA: TGTGCCAGCAGCCCACGGGGTGACTATGGCTACACCTTC.

Regarding this clone: A junction boundary mismatches the germline segment, possibly from a read error. The gene calls are TRBV7-9 and TRBJ1-4, with 7 bases aligning to TRBD1. Germline CDR1 reads SEHNR; CDR2 reads FQNEAQ (reference sequence). CDR3 size: 16 residues. CDR3 in DNA: TGTTCCAGCAGCCCGGGGACAGTTGCAACTAATGAAAAACTGTTTTTT. It yields the protein CSSSPGTVATNEKLFF.

The chain couples TRBV7-8 to TRBJ1-5; the D gene is possibly TRBD1 (6 bases). CDR1 is SGHVS, CDR2 FQNEAQ, per germline. V lost 1 base to trimming and J lost 0 bases, with 22 bases between them. The CDR3 length is 20 residues. The CDR3 DNA reads as TGTGCCAGCAGCTTAGTGGGGGCTGGGGGCGGCCTGCTTAGCAATCAGCCCCAGCATTTT. As protein: CASSLVGAGGGLLSNQPQHF. The full variable domain, completed using reference TRBV7-8 and TRBJ1-5, is GAGVSQSPRYKVAKRGQDVALRCDPISGHVSLFWYQQALGQGPEFLTYFQNEAQLDKSGLPSDRFFAERPEGSVSTLKIQRTQQEDSAVYLCASSLVGAGGGLLSNQPQHFGDGTRLSIL.

The J gene is TRBJ1-1, the V gene TRBV7-9, with D unresolved. The germline V gene encodes CDR1 SEHNR and CDR2 FQNEAQ (reference sequence). The CDR3 has 13 residues. The V and J ends lost 5 bases and 5 bases respectively, with 12 bases between them. The CDR3 DNA reads TGTGCCAGCAGCCTTCTCGCGGGGACTGAAGCTTTCTTT. Its protein product is CASSLLAGTEAFF. The variable domain in full, with the rest retrieved from reference TRBV7-9 and TRBJ1-1, is DTGVSQNPRHKITKRGQNVTFRCDPISEHNRLYWYRQTLGQGPEFLTYFQNEAQLEKSRLLSDRFSAERPKGSFSTLEIQRTEQGDSAMYLCASSLLAGTEAFFGQGTRLTVV.

The chain combines TRBV27 with TRBJ2-5, with 16 bases matching TRBD2. This CDR3 is built from 16 residues. V trimming: 5 bases; J trimming: 7 bases; junction bases outside the gene matches: 7. The germline gives CDR1 MNHEY, CDR2 SMNVEV (reference sequence). CDR3 amino acids: CASSPGTSGGAGTQYF. CDR3 sequence (DNA): TGTGCCAGCAGTCCCGGGACTAGCGGGGGGGCGGGGACCCAGTACTTC.

The sample holds one count of this clone. This chain joins TRBV5-1 and TRBJ1-2, with 10 bases lining up with TRBD1. Germline lookup yields CDR1 SGHRS and CDR2 YFSETQ. The CDR3 spans 15 residues. The ends lost 4 bases at V and 4 bases at J; junction bases unmatched: 7. The CDR3 region is CASSQTTGGGYGYTF. In DNA form, the CDR3 reads TGCGCCAGCAGCCAGACGACAGGGGGCGGCTATGGCTACACCTTC. Based on the CDR3 plus reference TRBV5-1 and TRBJ1-2, the full variable domain is KAGVTQTPRYLIKTRGQQVTLSCSPISGHRSVSWYQQTPGQGLQFLFEYFSETQRNKGNFPGRFSGRQFSNSRSEMNVSTLELGDSALYLCASSQTTGGGYGYTFGSGTRLTVV.

This chain uses TRBV29-1 with TRBJ2-1; TRBD1 matches at 7 bases. This CDR3 spans 14 amino acids. V shed 0 bases, J shed 10 bases, and the junction held 9 bases outside the gene matches. CDR1 is SQVTM and CDR2 is ANQGSEA in the germline V gene. The CDR3 loop is CSVEDSTGPGEQFF. In nucleotides, the CDR3 is TGCAGCGTTGAAGACTCGACAGGGCCAGGGGAGCAGTTCTTC.

In regard to this clone: This specimen includes other DNA sequences encoding the same CDR3. This sequence joins TRBV4-3 and TRBJ1-5; no clear D gene. V was clipped by 1 base and J by 4 bases, with 5 bases between them. The CDR3 sequence is 13 residues long. CDR1 and CDR2 (germline): LGHNA, YSLEER. The CDR3 DNA reads TGCGCCAGCAGCCAAGGGGAGAATCAGCCCCAGCATTTT. Protein sequence: CASSQGENQPQHF.

The rearrangement links TRBV27 to TRBJ2-2; 10 bases align to TRBD1. Trimming cost V 6 bases and J 8 bases; bases outside gene matches: 15. Germline V CDR1 and CDR2: MNHEY, SMNVEV (reference sequence). The CDR3 runs 17 residues. CDR3 region: CASRNTTRDRGGGELFF. The CDR3 DNA reads TGTGCCAGCAGAAACACTACAAGGGACAGGGGTGGTGGGGAGCTGTTTTTT.

This clone was found a few times. The chain employs TRBV7-9 and TRBJ1-1, with D possibly being TRBD1 (6 bases). Germline CDR1 SEHNR, CDR2 FQNEAQ (reference sequence). This CDR3 is 16 amino acids long. Trimming cost V 3 bases and J 4 bases, with 18 bases left between them. The DNA of the CDR3 is TGTGCCAGCAGCTTGGTTTCTGGGGGCGCTGCCACTGAAGCTTTCTTT. Protein: CASSLVSGGAATEAFF.

This clone was seen a handful of times. J is TRBJ1-1 and V is TRBV6-5, with D unclear. This CDR3 region has 15 residues. Germline CDR1 MNHEY, CDR2 SVGAGI. Trimming removed 0 bases from V and 4 bases from J, with 12 bases in between. CDR3 sequence (DNA): TGTGCCAGCAGTTACTCGCTGTTGTCCGGCACTGAAGCTTTCTTT. Protein sequence: CASSYSLLSGTEAFF.

This CDR3 is CASSDRGKYEQYF. The CDR3 DNA reads as TGTGCCAGCAGCGACAGGGGCAAGTACGAGCAGTACTTC. The chain joins TRBV7-9 to TRBJ2-7; the match to TRBD1 covers 8 bases. This CDR3 spans 13 amino acids. J gave up 4 bases and V 5 bases, and 4 bases lay outside the gene matches. Germline-derived CDR1 and CDR2 are SEHNR and FQNEAQ (reference sequence).

The chain carries TRBV7-8 and TRBJ1-6, with D maybe TRBD1 (6 bases). The CDR3 loop spans 14 amino acids. The germline V gene has CDR1 SGHVS and CDR2 FQNEAQ. The V gene lost 5 bases and the J gene lost 10 bases, with 15 bases spanning the gap. The CDR3 here is CASSHQDSRSPLHF. The DNA for the CDR3 is TGTGCCAGCAGCCACCAGGACAGCCGATCACCCCTCCACTTT.

The chain employs TRBV29-1 and TRBJ1-5, with no clear D. This CDR3 contains 13 residues. Trimming left V 6 bases short and J 5 bases short, with 14 bases between. Looked up from germline, CDR1 is SQVTM and CDR2 is ANQGSEA. CDR3: CSVAAENYQPQHF. In DNA, the CDR3 is TGCAGCGTAGCGGCAGAGAACTATCAGCCCCAGCATTTT.

The chain couples TRBV10-1 to TRBJ1-6, with D perhaps matching TRBD1 (5 bases). The CDR3 length is 14 residues. The germline V and J ends were trimmed by 8 bases and 8 bases, with 16 bases remaining between them. From germline, CDR1 is WNHNN and CDR2 SYGVQD (reference sequence). The CDR3 sequence: CASWDSVGDSPLHF. The DNA for the CDR3 is TGCGCCAGCTGGGACTCGGTGGGAGATTCACCCCTCCACTTT.

V gene TRBV5-1 combines with J gene TRBJ1-2; 10 bases align to TRBD1. The germline V gene has CDR1 SGHRS and CDR2 YFSETQ. This CDR3 region has 15 residues. V was clipped by 5 bases and J by 2 bases; unmatched bases: 6. CDR3: CASRLGQGMNYGYTF. DNA for the CDR3: TGCGCCAGCAGGCTGGGACAGGGGATGAACTATGGCTACACCTTC. Full variable domain (outside the CDR3, taken from reference TRBV5-1 and TRBJ1-2): KAGVTQTPRYLIKTRGQQVTLSCSPISGHRSVSWYQQTPGQGLQFLFEYFSETQRNKGNFPGRFSGRQFSNSRSEMNVSTLELGDSALYLCASRLGQGMNYGYTFGSGTRLTVV.

This chain links TRBV19 with TRBJ2-3; 9 bases are shared with TRBD2. The V and J ends lost 3 bases and 6 bases, in that order; junction bases with no gene match: 10. Germline CDR1 and CDR2: LNHDA and SQIVND (reference sequence). The CDR3 is 16 amino acids. In nucleotides, the CDR3 is TGTGCCAGTAGTATTACTAGCGGGCGGATGACTGATACGCAGTATTTT. Protein sequence: CASSITSGRMTDTQYF.

The V and J genes are TRBV30 and TRBJ1-5; D is ambiguous. The CDR3 has 14 amino acids. Trimming removed 2 bases from V and 7 bases from J, with 15 bases in between. Germline V CDR1 and CDR2: GTSNPN, SVGIG (reference sequence). For the CDR3, the DNA is TGTGCCTGGAGTTACAACGGGTTGGCGCAGCCCCAGCATTTT. Translated, it gives CAWSYNGLAQPQHF.

V and J are TRBV7-8 and TRBJ1-1, with 8 bases identical to TRBD1. J lost 4 bases, V lost 2 bases, and 6 bases had no gene match. Germline V gene data show CDR1 as SGHVS and CDR2 as FQNEAQ. The CDR3 runs 15 residues. The CDR3 sequence: CASSLTRGRGTEAFF. CDR3 DNA: TGTGCCAGCAGCTTAACCAGGGGGCGCGGCACTGAAGCTTTCTTT.

The genes are TRBV5-6 and TRBJ2-5; no firm D call. Germline CDR1 is SGHDT and CDR2 is YYEEEE. This CDR3 comprises 13 residues. The V and J ends lost 1 base and 3 bases respectively, with 7 bases between them. DNA for the CDR3: TGTGCCAGCAGCTTGTGGGCAGAAGAGACCCAGTACTTC. It specifies CASSLWAEETQYF.

This chain connects TRBV5-6 to TRBJ1-3; no reliable D call. The V and J ends lost 4 bases and 4 bases respectively, with 6 bases between them. The CDR3 loop spans 12 amino acids. Germline loops: CDR1 SGHDT, CDR2 YYEEEE. CDR3 nucleotides: TGTGCCAGCAGCATCTCGGGAAACACCATATATTTT. It is translated as CASSISGNTIYF.

This sequence joins TRBV4-1 and TRBJ2-5, with TRBD2 as a possible D gene (6 bases). The CDR3 sequence is 12 residues long. The V end was cut by 2 bases, the J end by 7 bases, with 8 bases between. CDR1 MGHRA and CDR2 YSYEKL come from the germline V gene. The CDR3 DNA reads as TGCGCCAGCAGCCAACCCGGGGGGACCCAGTACTTC. Its protein is CASSQPGGTQYF.

This chain connects TRBV29-1 to TRBJ1-3; 9 bases agree with TRBD1. The CDR3 totals 14 residues. The V and J ends lost 6 bases and 3 bases, in that order; junction bases with no gene match: 6. Germline assignment: CDR1 SQVTM and CDR2 ANQGSEA. This CDR3 is CSVGGDRVGNTIYF. CDR3 DNA: TGCAGCGTCGGGGGGGACAGGGTTGGAAACACCATATATTTT.

V and J are TRBV5-1 and TRBJ2-7, with 9 bases fitting TRBD1. CDR3 length equals 16 residues. V lost 0 bases, J lost 4 bases, and 8 bases stayed unmatched. In germline, CDR1 is SGHRS, CDR2 YFSETQ. This CDR3 reads CASSLGLTGQGYEQYF. DNA of the CDR3: TGCGCCAGCAGCTTGGGGTTGACGGGACAGGGATACGAGCAGTACTTC.

This clone rates as medium-sized. Other DNA sequences in the same sample also yield this CDR3. V is TRBV5-6 and J is TRBJ1-1, with 8 bases aligning to TRBD1. The CDR3 spans 16 residues. CDR1 is SGHDT and CDR2 is YYEEEE in the germline V gene. The ends lost 2 bases at V and 1 base at J; junction bases unmatched: 7. CDR3 bases: TGTGCCAGCAGCTTATTCGGACAGGGCGGGAACACTGAAGCTTTCTTT. Amino acids: CASSLFGQGGNTEAFF.

The chain employs TRBV30 and TRBJ2-7; the match to TRBD1 covers 10 bases. Germline V gene sequence: CDR1 GTSNPN, CDR2 SVGIG (reference sequence). Losses at the gene ends were 2 bases for V and 4 bases for J; bases not matched to a gene: 5. The CDR3 runs 14 residues. CDR3 loop: CAWSPRTGGYEQYF. DNA for the CDR3: TGTGCCTGGAGTCCCCGGACAGGGGGTTACGAGCAGTACTTC.